A single sample gave rise to the 22 T cell receptor beta chains below, sequenced in a study of post-analysis software for immune sequencing data. Overall study results and limits: In patients, TRBV5-6, TRBV5-1 and TRBV20-1 belonged to several TRBV segments found more frequently than in controls.

Unique-molecular-identifier-tagged TCR beta cDNA libraries were used. TCRdb itself ran the PCR reads through MiXCR, one entry per CDR3 protein. The sample yields some 260,000 distinct CDR3 sequences, 30% to 45% seen once. Their antigen targets remain unknown. Sequencing was carried out using blood. These receptors all stem from a girl aged 10-17 years with multiple sclerosis.

This clonotype was observed a single time. The V call is TRBV12-3 or TRBV12-4, the J call TRBJ2-1, with unresolved D. Trimming took 8 bases from V and 5 from J, leaving 7 bases between them. The CDR3 spans 11 residues. The CDR3 DNA is TGTGCCAGCTTAGTTGACAATGAGCAGTTCTTC. Amino acid sequence: CASLVDNEQFF.

The rearrangement uses TRBV29-1 and TRBJ2-1; unclear D gene. The CDR3 loop spans 12 amino acids. Trimming removed 4 bases at V and 9 bases at J, with 13 bases between. Germline CDR1 and CDR2: SQVTM and ANQGSEA. CDR3 sequence reads: CSVVISIGEQFF. The CDR3 DNA is TGCAGCGTTGTAATCTCAATTGGTGAGCAGTTCTTC.

V usage is TRBV6-5 and J usage is TRBJ1-1; TRBD1 is a possible D gene (6 bases). Germline assignment: CDR1 MNHEY and CDR2 SVGAGI. V was pared by 6 bases and J by 11 bases, with 16 bases between. This CDR3 has 12 amino acids. In DNA, the CDR3 is TGTGCCAGCAGCCCACAGGGTTCGGGGGCTTTCTTT. Amino acid sequence: CASSPQGSGAFF.

About this clonotype itself: This sequence may be a read error, since a much larger clone differs from it by one base. Because the CDR3 is missing its conserved closing phenylalanine or tryptophan, this is likely a read error. This chain uses TRBV7-9 with TRBJ1-5; 8 bases fit TRBD1. The CDR3 consists of 14 residues. Germline V gene lookup returns CDR1 SEHNR and CDR2 FQNEAQ (reference sequence). With 5 bases clipped from V and 5 bases from J, the junction kept 5 bases outside the gene matches. The chain's CDR3 is CASSPDRDHQPQHC. The CDR3 nucleotides read TGTGCCAGCAGCCCGGACAGGGATCATCAGCCCCAGCATTGT.

This clonotype was seen repeatedly, ten times or more. The chain recombines TRBV5-1 with TRBJ1-2; the D is unclear. V was shortened by 2 bases and J by 7 bases, with 12 bases between the two germline ends. This CDR3 spans 13 amino acids. Per the germline V gene, CDR1 is SGHRS and CDR2 is YFSETQ. The CDR3, as DNA: TGCGCCAGCAGCTTCCTAGACATCGGTGGCTACACCTTC. Protein sequence: CASSFLDIGGYTF.

This clonotype was counted at least ten times. V usage is TRBV29-1 and J usage is TRBJ1-2; D might be TRBD1 (5 bases). This CDR3 has 13 residues. Deletions cut 4 bases from V and 0 bases from J, with 9 bases between. Looked up from germline, CDR1 is SQVTM and CDR2 is ANQGSEA. CDR3 region: CSVGRDSNYGYTF. As DNA, the CDR3 is TGCAGCGTTGGCCGGGACTCTAACTATGGCTACACCTTC.

The chain combines TRBV20-1 with TRBJ2-2; 9 nucleotides agree with TRBD2. Trimming took 5 bases from V and 4 from J; bases not matched to a gene: 8. The germline V gene encodes CDR1 DFQATT and CDR2 SNEGSKA (reference sequence). The CDR3 has 15 amino acids. CDR3 loop: CSAQPGTSLTGELFF. The DNA of the CDR3 is TGCAGTGCTCAGCCCGGGACTAGCCTCACCGGGGAGCTGTTTTTT.

V and J are TRBV7-2 and TRBJ2-1; possibly TRBD1 for D (7 bases). V was trimmed by 5 bases and J by 4 bases, leaving 18 bases between them. This CDR3 region has 16 residues. Germline CDR1 is SGHTA and CDR2 is FQGNSA. The CDR3 sequence: CASSPQGGQLYNEQFF. In nucleotides, the CDR3 is TGTGCCAGCAGCCCCCAGGGGGGACAGTTATACAATGAGCAGTTCTTC.

This clonotype was observed many times. The V and J genes are TRBV7-2 and TRBJ2-5, with D unclear. Between the trimmed V and J ends, which lost 5 bases and 0 bases, there was a span of 10 bases. The CDR3 contains 14 residues. Germline V gives CDR1 SGHTA, CDR2 FQGNSA. CDR3 sequence (DNA): TGTGCCAGCAGCGCGACCTTATACCAAGAGACCCAGTACTTC. The encoded protein is CASSATLYQETQYF.

This clonotype appeared a few times. The rearrangement uses TRBV12-3 or TRBV12-4 and TRBJ1-5, with D possibly matching TRBD1 (5 bases). Trimming cost V 6 bases and J 9 bases, with 21 bases left between them. This CDR3 has 15 residues. CDR3 sequence: CASRQPGTGNWPQHF. The DNA of the CDR3 is TGTGCCAGCAGACAGCCCGGGACTGGGAATTGGCCCCAGCATTTT.

This clonotype was counted ten times or more. The chain uses TRBV29-1 and TRBJ2-1; 7 bases agree with TRBD2. The CDR3 loop spans 13 amino acids. Germline CDR1 and CDR2: SQVTM and ANQGSEA. J lost 8 bases, V lost 4 bases, and 8 bases had no gene match. The CDR3 nucleotides read TGCAGCGTTGTCGGGACTGCGGGGGATGAGCAGTTCTTC. Translation gives CSVVGTAGDEQFF.

This clonotype was seen more than once but under ten times. The V and J genes are TRBV20-1 and TRBJ1-1; D is unresolved. Germline CDR1 is DFQATT and CDR2 is SNEGSKA (reference sequence). With 2 bases removed from V and 0 bases from J, the gap between germline ends came to 13 bases. The CDR3 extends over 15 amino acids. The DNA for the CDR3 is TGCAGTGCTAGACGGGGAGGAGTTATGAACACTGAAGCTTTCTTT. As protein: CSARRGGVMNTEAFF.

With regard to this clonotype: A much larger clone sits a single nucleotide away, making a read error possible. This chain links TRBV6-2 or TRBV6-3 with TRBJ2-5, with 8 nucleotides matching TRBD2. Germline-derived CDR1 and CDR2 are MNHEY and SVGEGT. Trimming removed 0 bases from V and 11 bases from J; junction bases left unmatched: 17. The CDR3 consists of 17 residues. The CDR3 DNA reads TGTGCCAGCAGTTACTCCCAGGGGAGCGGGAGCTACAATGAGCAGTACTTC. Its translation: CASSYSQGSGSYNEQYF.

In its sample, this clonotype was seen a few times. This chain links TRBV30 with TRBJ1-4; D gene unclear. Germline V lookup: CDR1 GTSNPN, CDR2 SVGIG (reference sequence). CDR3 length: 15 amino acids. V was clipped by 0 bases and J by 8 bases, with 16 bases between them. CDR3 in DNA: TGTGCCTGGAGTGTACATACGGCTAATGCGGAAAAACTGTTTTTT. The encoded protein is CAWSVHTANAEKLFF.

The chain employs TRBV3-1 and TRBJ2-2; D unresolved. The CDR3 length is 14 residues. The germline V gene encodes CDR1 LGHDT and CDR2 YNNKEL (reference sequence). Trimming shortened V by 6 bases and J by 4 bases, and 12 bases separated the two germline ends. The CDR3: CASRARLATGELFF. In DNA form, the CDR3 reads TGTGCCAGCAGGGCCCGACTTGCCACCGGGGAGCTGTTTTTT.

On this clonotype: A much larger clone differs by one base, so this may be a read error. CDR3 residues: CASSLDYKGPLRNNEHFF. The CDR3 DNA reads as TGTGCCAGCAGCTTAGACTATAAGGGACCCCTAAGGAACAATGAGCACTTCTTC. The V gene is TRBV13, the J gene TRBJ2-1; perhaps D is TRBD1 or TRBD2 (5 bases each). Germline CDR1 reads PRHDT; CDR2 reads FYEKMQ (reference sequence). This CDR3 is built from 18 residues.

The chain joins TRBV12-5 to TRBJ1-1, with D perhaps TRBD1 (6 bases). The V and J ends lost 2 bases and 7 bases respectively, with 14 bases between them. CDR1 and CDR2 (germline): LGHNT, FRNRAP. The CDR3 contains 14 residues. The CDR3 reads CASGLSGAENEAFF. CDR3 DNA: TGTGCTAGTGGTTTGTCAGGGGCTGAAAATGAAGCTTTCTTT.

This sequence joins TRBV29-1 and TRBJ1-4; no clear D gene. There are 14 residues in the CDR3. V lost 6 bases to trimming and J lost 5 bases, with 16 bases between them. Germline V gene lookup returns CDR1 SQVTM and CDR2 ANQGSEA. The CDR3 region has the DNA TGCAGCGTCCAGTTGTGGCAGCCGAATGAAAAACTGTTTTTT. This codes for CSVQLWQPNEKLFF. Complete variable domain (other parts from reference TRBV29-1 and TRBJ1-4): SAVISQKPSRDICQRGTSLTIQCQVDSQVTMMFWYRQQPGQSLTLIATANQGSEATYESGFVIDKFPISRPNLTFSTLTVSNMSPEDSSIYLCSVQLWQPNEKLFFGSGTQLSVL.

This clonotype appeared many times. V gene TRBV29-1 combines with J gene TRBJ1-1; D call uncertain. The germline gives CDR1 SQVTM, CDR2 ANQGSEA. The V gene lost 4 bases and the J gene lost 2 bases, with 8 bases spanning the gap. The CDR3 has 12 residues. DNA for the CDR3: TGCAGCGTTGGGGGTTACAACACTGAAGCTTTCTTT. Residues: CSVGGYNTEAFF.

This clonotype occurred a few times. A single base separates this from a much larger clone, so it may be a read error. This chain joins TRBV5-4 and TRBJ2-3, with TRBD2 matching 7 bases. With 4 bases clipped from V and 4 bases from J, the junction kept 12 bases outside the gene matches. CDR1 is SGHNT and CDR2 is YYREEE in the germline V gene (reference sequence). This CDR3 region has 16 residues. CDR3 DNA: TGTGCCAGCAGCGGTCGTCGAGCGGGACTCTCAGATACGCAGTATTTT. Translation gives CASSGRRAGLSDTQYF. The full variable domain, completed using reference TRBV5-4 and TRBJ2-3, is ETGVTQSPTHLIKTRGQQVTLRCSSQSGHNTVSWYQQALGQGPQFIFQYYREEENGRGNFPPRFSGLQFPNYSSELNVNALELDDSALYLCASSGRRAGLSDTQYFGPGTRLTVL.

The V and J genes are TRBV28 and TRBJ2-3; 8 bases map to TRBD2. V lost 6 bases to trimming and J lost 0 bases; unmatched junction nucleotides: 5. Germline CDR1 and CDR2: MDHEN and SYDVKM. The CDR3 sequence is 15 residues long. The chain's CDR3 is CASSQASGSTDTQYF. CDR3 DNA: TGTGCCAGCAGCCAAGCTAGCGGGAGCACAGATACGCAGTATTTT.

This clonotype was found many times. CDR3 region: CASSLGSPAGASTDTQYF. The DNA of the CDR3 is TGTGCCAGCAGCTTAGGAAGTCCAGCGGGGGCCTCCACAGATACGCAGTATTTT. The chain combines TRBV7-6 with TRBJ2-3; TRBD2 matches at 8 bases. Germline V gene lookup returns CDR1 SGHVS and CDR2 FNYEAQ. This CDR3 spans 18 amino acids. V shed 1 base, J shed 2 bases, and the junction held 11 bases outside the gene matches.